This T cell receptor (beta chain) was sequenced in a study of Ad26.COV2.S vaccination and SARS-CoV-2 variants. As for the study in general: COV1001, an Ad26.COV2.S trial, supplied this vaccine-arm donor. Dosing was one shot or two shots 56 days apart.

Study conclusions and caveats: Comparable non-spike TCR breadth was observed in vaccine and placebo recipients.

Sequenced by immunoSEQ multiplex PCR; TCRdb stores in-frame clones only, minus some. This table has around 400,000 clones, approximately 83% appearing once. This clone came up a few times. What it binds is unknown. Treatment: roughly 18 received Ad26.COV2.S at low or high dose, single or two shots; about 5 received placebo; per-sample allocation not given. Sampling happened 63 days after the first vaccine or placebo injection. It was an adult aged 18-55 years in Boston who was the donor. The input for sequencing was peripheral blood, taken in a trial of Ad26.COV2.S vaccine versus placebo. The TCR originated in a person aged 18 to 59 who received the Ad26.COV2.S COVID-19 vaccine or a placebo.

The chain's CDR3 is CASSIVRGRFYNSPLHF. CDR3 in DNA: TGTGCCAGTAGTATAGTTCGGGGACGGTTCTATAATTCACCCCTCCACTTT. The chain has TRBV19 and TRBJ1-6, with D possibly TRBD1 on 5 matching bases. Trimming took 1 base from V and 3 from J, leaving 13 bases between them. CDR3 size: 17 residues. Germline V CDR1 and CDR2: LNHDA, SQIVND (reference sequence).